What follows are 7 T cell receptor beta chains derived from one specimen sequenced in a study of T cell responses to AZD1222 COVID-19 vaccine. Sequenced by immunoSEQ multiplex PCR; TCRdb stores in-frame clones only, minus some. This sample has 120,000 or so clones; roughly 84% occur once, and the top ten carry approximately 10%. The specimen was peripheral blood, collected on day 0 of AZD1222 vaccination. These TCRs come from an adult in good health.

This chain uses TRBV7-9 with TRBJ2-2; D remains ambiguous. Trimming pared 0 bases from V and 1 base from J, leaving 6 bases between. Germline assignment: CDR1 SEHNR and CDR2 FQNEAQ (reference sequence). There are 15 residues in the CDR3. The CDR3 is CASSLADLNTGELFF. The CDR3 DNA reads TGTGCCAGCAGCTTAGCCGACTTGAACACCGGGGAGCTGTTTTTT. Supplemented by reference TRBV7-9 and TRBJ2-2, the full variable domain reads DTGVSQNPRHKITKRGQNVTFRCDPISEHNRLYWYRQTLGQGPEFLTYFQNEAQLEKSRLLSDRFSAERPKGSFSTLEIQRTEQGDSAMYLCASSLADLNTGELFFGEGSRLTVL.

This chain links TRBV13 with TRBJ2-3; D possibly corresponds to TRBD2 (6 bases). This CDR3 is 15 amino acids long. The germline CDR1 and CDR2 sequences are PRHDT and FYEKMQ (reference sequence). The ends were cut back, 3 bases at V and 1 base at J, with 11 bases in the middle. CDR3 in DNA: TGTGCCAGCAGCTTTTGGGAGGCAGGCACAGATACGCAGTATTTT. Amino acids: CASSFWEAGTDTQYF. Filled out from reference TRBV13 and TRBJ2-3, the complete variable domain reads AAGVIQSPRHLIKEKRETATLKCYPIPRHDTVYWYQQGPGQDPQFLISFYEKMQSDKGSIPDRFSAQQFSDYHSELNMSSLELGDSALYFCASSFWEAGTDTQYFGPGTRLTVL.

The V and J genes are TRBV7-9 and TRBJ1-1; D not resolved. With 1 base removed from V and 5 bases from J, the gap between germline ends came to 5 bases. The germline V gene encodes CDR1 SEHNR and CDR2 FQNEAQ (reference sequence). The CDR3 sequence is 12 residues long. CDR3 loop: CASSLEVTEAFF. The CDR3 DNA reads as TGTGCCAGCAGCTTAGAGGTTACTGAAGCTTTCTTT.

This clone was counted a single time. This chain connects TRBV7-9 to TRBJ1-1; no clear D. Per germline, CDR1 SEHNR and CDR2 FQNEAQ (reference sequence). V lost 2 bases, J lost 3 bases, and 13 bases lay in between. This CDR3 is built from 15 residues. The CDR3 sequence is CASSLSVGMDTEAFF. CDR3 nucleotides: TGTGCCAGCAGCTTAAGCGTGGGGATGGACACTGAAGCTTTCTTT.

CDR3 sequence: CASSVGRRQGNEKLFF. The CDR3, as DNA: TGTGCCAGCAGCGTAGGCCGCCGACAGGGTAATGAAAAACTGTTTTTT. The chain combines TRBV9 with TRBJ1-4; 7 bases map to TRBD1. V dropped 0 bases and J dropped 4; count of bases not matched to a gene: 6. The CDR3 is 16 amino acids. Germline V gene lookup returns CDR1 SGDLS and CDR2 YYNGEE.

The rearrangement joins TRBV10-3 to TRBJ2-7; the match to TRBD1 covers 7 bases. V was clipped by 11 bases and J by 3 bases; unmatched bases: 7. CDR3 length equals 12 residues. The germline V gene has CDR1 ENHRY and CDR2 SYGVKD. In DNA form, the CDR3 reads TGTGCCGCCTCCGGGACAGTCTACGAGCAGTACTTC. Residues: CAASGTVYEQYF.

The rearrangement uses TRBV25-1 and TRBJ1-1; 7 nucleotides match TRBD1. The CDR3 extends over 13 amino acids. From germline, CDR1 is MGHDK and CDR2 SYGVNS. V dropped 6 bases and J dropped 1; count of bases not matched to a gene: 2. The CDR3 spells CASSRDRNTEAFF. The CDR3 nucleotides are TGTGCCAGCAGCAGGGACAGGAACACTGAAGCTTTCTTT. The entire variable domain, with the rest obtained from reference TRBV25-1 and TRBJ1-1, is as follows: EADIYQTPRYLVIGTGKKITLECSQTMGHDKMYWYQQDPGMELHLIHYSYGVNSTEKGDLSSESTVSRIRTEHFPLTLESARPSHTSQYLCASSRDRNTEAFFGQGTRLTVV.